This TCR beta chain is from a study of glioma-infiltrating T cells. Overall study: Glioblastomas were WHO grade IV, sampled at first diagnosis; low-grade were grade II. Dexamethasone exposure before glioma surgery was limited to six or fewer days.

Regarding the study as a whole: Shared blood CDR3 signature motifs marked patients with low tissue-blood divergence.

This clonotype was recorded many times. The antigen is undetermined. TCR alpha and beta CDR3 regions were amplified from RNA using iRepertoire nested multiplex PCR. TCRdb recomputed calls from the multiplex PCR reads with MiXCR, one row per CDR3 protein. In the table there are 300,000 to 400,000 distinct CDR3 sequences, approximately 42% of which are singletons. Germline lookup yields CDR1 MNHEY and CDR2 SMNVEV (reference sequence). The CDR3 covers 15 residues. V shed 5 bases and J shed 2 bases, with 14 bases lying between them. This sequence originates from a human donor with low-grade glioma or glioblastoma, undergoing nonglioma brain surgery, or in good health (not recorded which). The gene calls are TRBV27 and TRBJ2-3, with D hard to call. Sequenced input: glioma tissue, nonneoplastic brain tissue, or PBMCs (not recorded which). This chain's CDR3 is CASSPQRAFTDTQYF. CDR3 DNA: TGTGCCAGCAGTCCACAGCGAGCTTTCACAGATACGCAGTATTTT.